Shown below are 7 T cell receptor beta chains from a single sample sequenced in a study of response to subunit inactivated influenza vaccine. TCRdb independently ran MiXCR on the RT-PCR reads; one entry per CDR3 protein. The data contain around 750,000 distinct CDR3 sequences, roughly 20% of them singletons. Material: PBMCs from blood, obtained less than 6 days after vaccination. The receptors derive from a man aged 50 to 60 who received an inactivated influenza vaccine.

In its sample, this clonotype was seen a few times. This chain links TRBV10-3 with TRBJ2-7; 11 bases line up with TRBD1. V trimming: 6 bases; J trimming: 1 base; junction bases outside the gene matches: 2. The germline CDR1 and CDR2 sequences are ENHRY and SYGVKD. The CDR3 sequence is 14 residues long. This chain's CDR3 is CAISGTGGSYEQYF. The CDR3 coding sequence is TGTGCCATCAGCGGGACAGGGGGTTCCTACGAGCAGTACTTC.

This clonotype has ten or more counts. V and J are TRBV12-3 or TRBV12-4 and TRBJ1-3; the D is unclear. Deletions cut 3 bases from V and 1 base from J, with 7 bases between. The CDR3 loop spans 14 amino acids. The CDR3 protein is CASSFTVSGNTIYF. The CDR3 DNA follows: TGTGCCAGCAGTTTTACCGTTTCTGGAAACACCATATATTTT.

The chain has TRBV19 and TRBJ1-6, with 7 bases aligning to TRBD1. The CDR3 has 16 amino acids. The ends lost 5 bases at V and 0 bases at J; junction bases unmatched: 4. CDR1 is LNHDA and CDR2 is SQIVND in the germline V gene (reference sequence). The CDR3 loop reads CASSVGDSSYNSPLHF. CDR3 DNA sequence: TGTGCCAGTAGTGTAGGGGACAGCTCCTATAATTCACCCCTCCACTTT. The whole variable domain, filled in from reference TRBV19 and TRBJ1-6, reads DGGITQSPKYLFRKEGQNVTLSCEQNLNHDAMYWYRQDPGQGLRLIYYSQIVNDFQKGDIAEGYSVSREKKESFPLTVTSAQKNPTAFYLCASSVGDSSYNSPLHFGNGTRLTVT.

The CDR3 nucleotides are TGCAGTGCTAGACGACCTTTTTTCCGGGATAATGAGCAGTTCTTC. Amino acids: CSARRPFFRDNEQFF. The rearrangement uses TRBV20-1 and TRBJ2-1; TRBD2 is a possible D gene (5 bases). The CDR3 has 15 amino acids. Trimming left V 2 bases short and J 7 bases short, with 18 bases between. Germline V gives CDR1 DFQATT, CDR2 SNEGSKA (reference sequence).

The CDR3 DNA sequence: TGTGCCACCAGCAGAGAGAAAGTCGCGGGCGACTACAATGAGCAGTTCTTC. Protein product: CATSREKVAGDYNEQFF. J is TRBJ2-1 and V is TRBV15, with D possibly TRBD2 on 5 matching bases. Trimming removed 0 bases at V and 3 bases at J, with 15 bases between. Germline V CDR1 and CDR2: LNHNV, YYDKDF (reference sequence). This CDR3 region has 17 residues.

The chain employs TRBV5-1 and TRBJ2-1; D may be TRBD1 (5 bases). This CDR3 is 14 amino acids long. Between the trimmed V and J ends, which lost 1 base and 7 bases, there was a span of 12 bases. Germline V CDR1 and CDR2: SGHRS, YFSETQ. In nucleotides, the CDR3 is TGCGCCAGCAGCTTGTACCAGGGTCCGAATGAGCAGTTCTTC. Protein: CASSLYQGPNEQFF.

This clonotype was found a few times. J is TRBJ2-7 and V is TRBV4-3; 10 bases agree with TRBD2. CDR1 is LGHNA and CDR2 is YSLEER in the germline V gene. The V segment lost 2 bases and the J segment 3 bases; nucleotides outside the gene matches: 4. This CDR3 has 15 amino acids. CDR3 nucleotide sequence: TGCGCCAGCAGCCAAATAGCGGGAGGTTTCTACGAGCAGTACTTC. It yields the protein CASSQIAGGFYEQYF.